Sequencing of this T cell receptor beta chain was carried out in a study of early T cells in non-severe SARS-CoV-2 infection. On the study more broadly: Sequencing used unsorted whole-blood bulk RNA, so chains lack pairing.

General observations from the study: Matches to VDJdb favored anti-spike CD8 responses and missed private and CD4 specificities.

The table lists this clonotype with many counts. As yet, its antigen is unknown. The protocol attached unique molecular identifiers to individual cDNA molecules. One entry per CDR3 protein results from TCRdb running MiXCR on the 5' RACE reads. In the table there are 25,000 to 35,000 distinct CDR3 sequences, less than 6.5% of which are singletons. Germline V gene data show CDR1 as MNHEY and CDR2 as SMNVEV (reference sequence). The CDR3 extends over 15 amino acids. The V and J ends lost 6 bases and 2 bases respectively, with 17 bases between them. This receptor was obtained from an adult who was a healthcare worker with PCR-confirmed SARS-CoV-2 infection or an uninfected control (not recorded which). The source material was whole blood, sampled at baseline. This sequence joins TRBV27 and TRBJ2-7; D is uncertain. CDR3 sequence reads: CASSYAGSSTYEQYF. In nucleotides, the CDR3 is TGTGCCAGCAGCTATGCTGGTAGCAGCACCTACGAGCAGTACTTC.